The 20 T cell receptor beta chains given below trace back to one sample, sequenced in a study of CXCR3-negative and CXCR3-positive naive CD8 T cells. UMI-tagged TRB cDNA libraries were built via 5' RACE. TCRdb derives one entry per CDR3 protein from the 5' RACE reads, leaving out DNA. The sample data list around 90,000 distinct CDR3 sequences. Sequences were obtained from naive CXCR3- CD8+ T cells from blood. Subset denoted: CD45RO-CCR7+CD27+CD95- naive CD8+ T cells lacking CXCR3 (TNR3-). These receptors all stem from a human donor in good health. Some clones in this sample may be carry-over from other donors' samples.

The J gene is TRBJ1-1, the V gene TRBV29-1; TCRdb calls TRBD1, which cannot be checked without DNA. This CDR3 contains 15 residues. In germline, CDR1 is SQVTM, CDR2 ANQGSEA. CDR3 loop: CSALRGWDLNTEAFF.

The chain links TRBV7-3 to TRBJ2-7. The length of the CDR3 is 12 residues. Germline-derived CDR1 and CDR2 are SGHTA and FQGTGA. The CDR3: CASSQDGYEQYF.

The J gene is TRBJ1-2, the V gene TRBV4-3. Germline V lookup: CDR1 LGHNA, CDR2 YSLEER. The CDR3 totals 13 residues. Here the CDR3 reads CASSQDYKGTHTF.

The chain joins TRBV6-5 to TRBJ1-4; TCRdb outputs TRBD1, but without DNA this stays unchecked. Germline CDR1 MNHEY, CDR2 SVGAGI. The CDR3 covers 16 residues. CDR3 loop: CASRAAGPGSNEKLFF.

The J gene is TRBJ2-5, the V gene TRBV7-9; TCRdb's D gene call, TRBD1, goes unchecked for lack of DNA. Germline values: CDR1 SEHNR, CDR2 FQNEAQ (reference sequence). The CDR3 is 14 amino acids. The chain's CDR3 is CASSGGAGRETQYF.

The V gene is TRBV6-6, the J gene TRBJ2-5. The CDR3 is 15 residues long. Germline V gene lookup returns CDR1 MNHNY and CDR2 SVGAGI (reference sequence). Here the CDR3 reads CASSYWVSVQETQYF.

V gene TRBV6-2 or TRBV6-3 combines with J gene TRBJ2-1. CDR1 and CDR2 from the germline V gene are MNHEY and SVGEGT. This CDR3 region has 13 residues. CDR3 amino acids: CASSYVEYNEQFF.

The chain couples TRBV4-1 to TRBJ2-1; the TCRdb D gene call, TRBD2, has no DNA to confirm it. The CDR3 covers 17 residues. Per germline, CDR1 MGHRA and CDR2 YSYEKL. CDR3 protein: CASSQEDLAGGIHEQFF.

The gene calls are TRBV5-1 and TRBJ2-2. CDR3 length equals 15 residues. Per germline, CDR1 SGHRS and CDR2 YFSETQ. This CDR3 reads CASSFQHANTGELFF.

The chain couples TRBV29-1 to TRBJ2-1. This CDR3 is 12 amino acids long. Germline V lookup: CDR1 SQVTM, CDR2 ANQGSEA. This chain's CDR3 is CSVEEGYNEQFF.

V and J are TRBV29-1 and TRBJ1-1; with no DNA, the TCRdb D assignment of TRBD1 cannot be verified. This CDR3 comprises 14 residues. The germline V gene encodes CDR1 SQVTM and CDR2 ANQGSEA. The CDR3 reads CSVSPRGGNTEAFF.

This chain uses TRBV7-8 with TRBJ1-5; the D gene TCRdb calls, TRBD1, cannot be checked with no DNA. The CDR3 totals 15 residues. Germline V gene sequence: CDR1 SGHVS, CDR2 FQNEAQ. CDR3 sequence: CASSPGTGRYQPQHF.

This chain connects TRBV7-9 to TRBJ2-2. Germline-derived CDR1 and CDR2 are SEHNR and FQNEAQ (reference sequence). CDR3 size: 16 residues. The CDR3 spells CASSSAGREYTGELFF. The full variable domain, rest sourced from reference TRBV7-9 and TRBJ2-2, is DTGVSQNPRHKITKRGQNVTFRCDPISEHNRLYWYRQTLGQGPEFLTYFQNEAQLEKSRLLSDRFSAERPKGSFSTLEIQRTEQGDSAMYLCASSSAGREYTGELFFGEGSRLTVL.

The J gene is TRBJ1-5, the V gene TRBV5-6; TCRdb indicates TRBD1, and absent DNA this call remains unverified. In germline, CDR1 is SGHDT, CDR2 YYEEEE. The CDR3 loop spans 14 amino acids. The CDR3 sequence is CASSHGHYNQPQHF.

This rearrangement joins TRBV3-1 to TRBJ2-2; TCRdb picks TRBD1, but there is no DNA to check that call. This CDR3 contains 16 residues. Germline-derived CDR1 and CDR2 are LGHDT and YNNKEL (reference sequence). The CDR3 spells CASSQVGGRNTGELFF. The whole variable domain, filled in from reference TRBV3-1 and TRBJ2-2, reads DTAVSQTPKYLVTQMGNDKSIKCEQNLGHDTMYWYKQDSKKFLKIMFSYNNKELIINETVPNRFSPKSPDKAHLNLHINSLELGDSAVYFCASSQVGGRNTGELFFGEGSRLTVL.

J is TRBJ1-2 and V is TRBV5-6; TCRdb gives TRBD1 as the D gene, but with no DNA this cannot be confirmed. CDR3 length equals 16 residues. The germline V gene encodes CDR1 SGHDT and CDR2 YYEEEE. This chain's CDR3 is CASSWRPGQGFYGYTF. Complete variable domain (other parts from reference TRBV5-6 and TRBJ1-2): DAGVTQSPTHLIKTRGQQVTLRCSPKSGHDTVSWYQQALGQGPQFIFQYYEEEERQRGNFPDRFSGHQFPNYSSELNVNALLLGDSALYLCASSWRPGQGFYGYTFGSGTRLTVV.

The chain uses TRBV7-6 and TRBJ2-1; absent DNA, TCRdb's TRBD2 call cannot be checked. This CDR3 is built from 15 residues. Germline V CDR1 and CDR2: SGHVS, FNYEAQ. The CDR3 sequence: CASSLGTRGSNEQFF.

The CDR3: CSVAHAHGARGTEAFF. The chain is built from TRBV29-1 and TRBJ1-1; TCRdb's assignment of TRBD1 cannot be checked, as there is no DNA. Germline assignment: CDR1 SQVTM and CDR2 ANQGSEA. There are 16 residues in the CDR3.

V and J are TRBV7-7 and TRBJ2-3; TCRdb picks TRBD2, but there is no DNA to check that call. This CDR3 contains 14 residues. Germline CDR1 SSHAT, CDR2 FNYEAQ (reference sequence). The chain's CDR3 is CASSLGEGPDTQYF.

V usage is TRBV5-5 and J usage is TRBJ1-6. CDR1 is SGHKS, CDR2 YYEKEE, per germline (reference sequence). There are 13 residues in the CDR3. CDR3 sequence: CASRRRTNSPLHF.